The 21 T cell receptor beta chains reported below all come from one sample, sequenced in a study of cytomegalovirus exposure and HLA in healthy donors. The table came from immunoSEQ multiplex PCR; TCRdb's copy has only in-frame clones and leaves some out. In the table there are more than 250,000 clones, roughly 85% of which are singletons. Sequencing was carried out using PBMCs. The source of these receptors is a woman under 30 in good health and CMV-seronegative.

This sequence joins TRBV27 and TRBJ2-1; TRBD2 aligns across 12 bases. CDR1 is MNHEY and CDR2 is SMNVEV in the germline V gene (reference sequence). Losses at the gene ends were 5 bases for V and 7 bases for J; bases not matched to a gene: 9. The CDR3 consists of 16 residues. For the CDR3, the DNA is TGTGCCAGCAGTACCGCTAGCGGGAGGGCGGGGAATGAGCAGTTCTTC. Encoded protein: CASSTASGRAGNEQFF.

The chain is built from TRBV19 and TRBJ2-1; 8 positions agree with TRBD1. There are 15 residues in the CDR3. The V segment lost 5 bases and the J segment 2 bases; nucleotides outside the gene matches: 5. CDR1 is LNHDA, CDR2 SQIVND, per germline (reference sequence). The CDR3 here is CASSRAGQAYNEQFF. Here the CDR3 DNA reads TGTGCCAGTAGTCGGGCGGGACAGGCCTACAATGAGCAGTTCTTC.

The chain is built from TRBV19 and TRBJ2-7, with TRBD1 identical over 8 bases. The CDR3 extends over 14 amino acids. Trimming took 5 bases from V and 2 from J; bases not matched to a gene: 5. Germline V gene sequence: CDR1 LNHDA, CDR2 SQIVND (reference sequence). The CDR3 here is CASSPGTGAYEQYF. In nucleotides, the CDR3 is TGTGCCAGTAGTCCGGGGACAGGTGCCTACGAGCAGTACTTC.

The chain employs TRBV2 and TRBJ2-1, with no clear D. CDR1 is SNHLY and CDR2 is FYNNEI in the germline V gene. Trimming removed 1 base from V and 3 bases from J, with 4 bases in between. CDR3 length: 13 residues. The CDR3 bases are TGTGCCAGCAGTGAAGACGGCTACAATGAGCAGTTCTTC. Amino acids: CASSEDGYNEQFF.

This clone occurred once. This rearrangement joins TRBV7-2 to TRBJ2-2; D unresolved. Trimming shortened V by 8 bases and J by 4 bases, and 20 bases separated the two germline ends. Germline CDR1 and CDR2: SGHTA and FQGNSA. The CDR3 contains 16 residues. This chain's CDR3 is CASQPPYGGGTGELFF. The CDR3 DNA reads TGTGCCAGCCAGCCCCCGTACGGTGGCGGCACCGGGGAGCTGTTTTTT.

The chain links TRBV28 to TRBJ2-7; 11 nucleotides line up with TRBD2. Germline CDR1 MDHEN, CDR2 SYDVKM. Trimming took 6 bases from V and 4 from J; bases not matched to a gene: 8. The CDR3 runs to 15 residues. In DNA, the CDR3 is TGTGCCAGCAGCTCTCCGACTAGCGGGACTTACGAGCAGTACTTC. Translating it yields CASSSPTSGTYEQYF.

In its sample, this clone was seen a few times. V and J are TRBV5-1 and TRBJ2-3; 11 positions agree with TRBD2. Germline V gene data show CDR1 as SGHRS and CDR2 as YFSETQ. There are 16 residues in the CDR3. With V trimmed by 2 bases and J by 2 bases, 4 bases remained unmatched. As DNA, the CDR3 is TGCGCCAGCAGCTTCTTAGCGGGAGGGAACACAGATACGCAGTATTTT. Protein sequence: CASSFLAGGNTDTQYF.

The count of this clone is one. The V call is TRBV5-1, the J call TRBJ2-1, with 8 positions matching TRBD2. This CDR3 contains 16 residues. Germline V lookup: CDR1 SGHRS, CDR2 YFSETQ. Losses at the gene ends were 4 bases for V and 15 bases for J; bases not matched to a gene: 21. CDR3 sequence reads: CASSPWPREGLKSPFF. The CDR3 DNA is TGCGCCAGCAGCCCATGGCCCCGGGAGGGCCTGAAGTCTCCGTTCTTC.

The chain is built from TRBV9 and TRBJ2-2; TRBD2 agrees at 9 bases. V was pared by 4 bases and J by 7 bases, with 11 bases of the junction left unmatched. The CDR3 totals 16 residues. In germline, CDR1 is SGDLS, CDR2 YYNGEE. CDR3 amino acids: CASSPRISGRNGELFF. CDR3 coding DNA: TGTGCCAGCAGCCCCCGGATTAGCGGGAGAAACGGGGAGCTGTTTTTT.

This clone was counted once. The chain combines TRBV29-1 with TRBJ2-3; possible D gene TRBD2, 5 bases. The germline V gene has CDR1 SQVTM and CDR2 ANQGSEA. Trimming left V 7 bases short and J 2 bases short, with 25 bases between. This CDR3 is 17 amino acids long. CDR3 bases: TGCAGCGCTGCGCCAAAAAGGGTTCGGGGTTTCACAGATACGCAGTATTTT. Translating gives CSAAPKRVRGFTDTQYF.

The chain couples TRBV28 to TRBJ1-3; 9 bases line up with TRBD1. The germline V gene encodes CDR1 MDHEN and CDR2 SYDVKM. The V gene end was trimmed by 5 bases and the J gene end by 0 bases; junction bases not matched to a gene: 8. This CDR3 is 17 amino acids long. The CDR3: CASSQAGTGHSGNTIYF. CDR3 sequence (DNA): TGTGCCAGCAGTCAGGCCGGGACAGGGCACTCTGGAAACACCATATATTTT.

This clone came up once. This sequence joins TRBV11-3 and TRBJ2-7, with 7 nucleotides matching TRBD2. Germline values: CDR1 SGHNT, CDR2 YENEEA. This CDR3 comprises 12 residues. For the CDR3, the DNA is TGTGTTCCGGGCGGGAGTAACTACGAGCAGTACTTC. Translation gives CVPGGSNYEQYF.

This clone occurred a few times. V usage is TRBV2 and J usage is TRBJ1-2; 7 bases match TRBD1. The V gene end was trimmed by 6 bases and the J gene end by 4 bases; junction bases not matched to a gene: 8. The CDR3 is 14 amino acids. Germline V CDR1 and CDR2: SNHLY, FYNNEI. The CDR3 region is CASRPETGTYGYTF. The CDR3 DNA sequence: TGTGCCAGCAGACCCGAGACAGGGACCTATGGCTACACCTTC.

This chain joins TRBV5-4 and TRBJ1-4; 7 positions match TRBD1. Per germline, CDR1 SGHNT and CDR2 YYREEE (reference sequence). The V segment lost 0 bases and the J segment 0 bases; nucleotides outside the gene matches: 5. The CDR3 has 17 amino acids. CDR3 bases: TGTGCCAGCAGCTTGGCGGGACAGCCAACAACTAATGAAAAACTGTTTTTT. Protein product: CASSLAGQPTTNEKLFF.

J is TRBJ2-7 and V is TRBV18, with a tentative D call TRBD2 (5 bases). This CDR3 comprises 13 residues. Germline V lookup: CDR1 KGHSH, CDR2 LQKENI. The V end was cut by 2 bases, the J end by 7 bases, with 12 bases between. CDR3 nucleotide sequence: TGTGCCAGCTCACCATCGGACGGCGGGGAGCAGTACTTC. Translated, it gives CASSPSDGGEQYF.

This clone was recorded once. The chain links TRBV9 to TRBJ2-2; 11 nucleotides match TRBD2. Trimming took 0 bases from V and 4 from J; bases not matched to a gene: 8. CDR1 is SGDLS and CDR2 is YYNGEE in the germline V gene. This CDR3 spans 18 amino acids. CDR3 region: CASSVGLTLAGGTGELFF. CDR3 nucleotides: TGTGCCAGCAGCGTAGGACTCACTCTAGCGGGAGGCACCGGGGAGCTGTTTTTT. Combining the CDR3 with reference TRBV9 and TRBJ2-2 gives the whole variable domain DSGVTQTPKHLITATGQRVTLRCSPRSGDLSVYWYQQSLDQGLQFLIQYYNGEERAKGNILERFSAQQFPDLHSELNLSSLELGDSALYFCASSVGLTLAGGTGELFFGEGSRLTVL.

The chain combines TRBV7-5 with TRBJ2-1; the table's TRBD1 call for D was not verified on the DNA. TRBV7-5 is labeled a pseudogene. This CDR3 has 15 residues. The CDR3 region has the DNA TGTGTCAGAAGCCTCACCTCAACAAGCTACAATGAGCAGTTCTTC. Residues: CVRSLTSTSYNEQFF.

Concerning this clone: Additional DNA sequences in this sample encode the identical CDR3. The rearrangement uses TRBV6-6 and TRBJ2-7; D is unclear. The CDR3 runs 12 residues. The V end lost 4 bases, the J end lost 1 base, and 5 bases lay between the germline ends. The germline gives CDR1 MNHNY, CDR2 SVGAGI (reference sequence). The CDR3 DNA reads as TGTGCCAGCAGTTCCAGTTCCTACGAGCAGTACTTC. This encodes CASSSSSYEQYF.

As regards this clone: The sample holds other DNA sequences that translate to the same CDR3. The J gene is TRBJ1-2, the V gene TRBV19; 10 bases align to TRBD1. The V and J ends lost 4 bases and 2 bases, in that order; junction bases with no gene match: 4. CDR3 size: 15 residues. Germline-derived CDR1 and CDR2 are LNHDA and SQIVND (reference sequence). Here the CDR3 reads CASSTGQGVNYGYTF. The DNA for the CDR3 is TGTGCCAGTAGTACCGGACAGGGGGTGAACTATGGCTACACCTTC.

V and J are TRBV13 and TRBJ1-2, with D possibly matching TRBD1 (5 bases). The CDR3 extends over 13 amino acids. The germline V gene encodes CDR1 PRHDT and CDR2 FYEKMQ (reference sequence). The V end was cut by 5 bases, the J end by 4 bases, with 11 bases between. This CDR3 is CASSHGGGYGYTF. The CDR3 nucleotides read TGTGCCAGCAGCCATGGGGGGGGCTATGGCTACACCTTC.

The chain links TRBV18 to TRBJ2-7, with 12 bases fitting TRBD1. Per the germline V gene, CDR1 is KGHSH and CDR2 is LQKENI. J was trimmed by 6 bases and V by 0 bases; bases with no gene match: 3. This CDR3 is built from 15 residues. In DNA, the CDR3 is TGTGCCAGCTCACCACCCGGGACAGGGGGCGGCGAGCAGTACTTC. Translation gives CASSPPGTGGGEQYF.